This TCR beta chain was retrieved from a study of blood T cell repertoires in COVID-19. This clone was observed once. CDR1 is SGHNT and CDR2 is YENEEA in the germline V gene. V dropped 4 bases and J dropped 2 bases, with 8 bases sitting between them. This CDR3 has 13 amino acids. Only in-frame clones appear in the TCRdb table, and some are missing; sequencing was by immunoSEQ multiplex PCR. This table has 60,000 or so clones, about 82% appearing once. The chain is built from TRBV11-3 and TRBJ2-5; D is perhaps TRBD2 (6 bases). The material sequenced was peripheral blood. This receptor was identified in a human donor in a cohort sampled during active COVID-19. The CDR3: CASSWDSQETQYF. Here the CDR3 DNA reads TGTGCCAGCAGCTGGGACTCTCAAGAGACCCAGTACTTC.